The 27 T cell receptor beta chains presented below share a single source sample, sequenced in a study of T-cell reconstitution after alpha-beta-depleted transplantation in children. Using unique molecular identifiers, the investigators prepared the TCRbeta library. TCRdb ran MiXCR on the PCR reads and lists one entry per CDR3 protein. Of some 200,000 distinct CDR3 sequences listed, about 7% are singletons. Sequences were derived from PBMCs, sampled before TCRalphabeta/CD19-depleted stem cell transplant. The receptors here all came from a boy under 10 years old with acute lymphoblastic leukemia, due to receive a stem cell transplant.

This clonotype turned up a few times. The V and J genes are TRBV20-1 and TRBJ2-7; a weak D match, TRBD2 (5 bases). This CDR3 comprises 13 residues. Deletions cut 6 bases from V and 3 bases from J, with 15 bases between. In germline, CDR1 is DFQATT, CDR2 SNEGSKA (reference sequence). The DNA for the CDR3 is TGCAGTGCGATATCCCCCACTAGCTACGAGCAGTACTTC. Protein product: CSAISPTSYEQYF.

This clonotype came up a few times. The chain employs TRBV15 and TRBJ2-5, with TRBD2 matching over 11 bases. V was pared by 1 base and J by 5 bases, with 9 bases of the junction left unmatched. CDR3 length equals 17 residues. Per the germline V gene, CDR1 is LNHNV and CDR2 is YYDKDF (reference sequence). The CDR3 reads CATSRVSGGAGGETQYF. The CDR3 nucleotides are TGTGCCACCAGCAGAGTTAGCGGGGGGGCCGGTGGGGAGACCCAGTACTTC. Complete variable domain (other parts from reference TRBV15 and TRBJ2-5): DAMVIQNPRYQVTQFGKPVTLSCSQTLNHNVMYWYQQKSSQAPKLLFHYYDKDFNNEADTPDNFQSRRPNTSFCFLDIRSPGLGDTAMYLCATSRVSGGAGGETQYFGPGTRLLVL.

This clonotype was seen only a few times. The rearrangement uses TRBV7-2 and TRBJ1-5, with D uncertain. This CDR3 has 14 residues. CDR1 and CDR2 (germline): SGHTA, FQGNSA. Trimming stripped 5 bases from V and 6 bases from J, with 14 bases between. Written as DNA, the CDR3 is TGTGCCAGCAGCCCGCGGGAGGGCGGTCAGCCCCAGCATTTT. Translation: CASSPREGGQPQHF.

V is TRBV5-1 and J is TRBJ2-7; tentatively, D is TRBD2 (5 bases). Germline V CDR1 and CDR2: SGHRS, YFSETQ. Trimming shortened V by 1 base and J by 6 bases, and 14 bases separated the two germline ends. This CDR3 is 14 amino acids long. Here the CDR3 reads CASSLQPGVSEQYF. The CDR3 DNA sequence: TGCGCCAGCAGCTTGCAACCCGGGGTGAGCGAGCAGTACTTC. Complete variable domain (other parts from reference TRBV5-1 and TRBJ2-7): KAGVTQTPRYLIKTRGQQVTLSCSPISGHRSVSWYQQTPGQGLQFLFEYFSETQRNKGNFPGRFSGRQFSNSRSEMNVSTLELGDSALYLCASSLQPGVSEQYFGPGTRLTVT.

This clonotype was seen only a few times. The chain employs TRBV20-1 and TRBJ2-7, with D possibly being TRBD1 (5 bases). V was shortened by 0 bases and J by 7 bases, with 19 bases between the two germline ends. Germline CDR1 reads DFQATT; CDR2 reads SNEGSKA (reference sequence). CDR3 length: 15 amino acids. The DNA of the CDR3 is TGCAGTGCTAGAGATAGGGCAGGGCGGATGGGGGAGCAGTACTTC. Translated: CSARDRAGRMGEQYF.

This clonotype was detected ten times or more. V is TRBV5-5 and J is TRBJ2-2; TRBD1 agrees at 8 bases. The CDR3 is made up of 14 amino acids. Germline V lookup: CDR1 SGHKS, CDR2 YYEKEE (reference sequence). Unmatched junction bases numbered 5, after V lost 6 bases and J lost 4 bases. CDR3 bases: TGTGCCAGCACTGGGACAGGATTCACCGGGGAGCTGTTTTTT. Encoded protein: CASTGTGFTGELFF. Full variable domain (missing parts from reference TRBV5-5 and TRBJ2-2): DAGVTQSPTHLIKTRGQQVTLRCSPISGHKSVSWYQQVLGQGPQFIFQYYEKEERGRGNFPDRFSARQFPNYSSELNVNALLLGDSALYLCASTGTGFTGELFFGEGSRLTVL.

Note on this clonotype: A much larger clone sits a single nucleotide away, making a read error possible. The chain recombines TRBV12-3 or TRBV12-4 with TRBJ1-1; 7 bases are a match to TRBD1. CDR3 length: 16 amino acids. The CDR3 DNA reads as TGTGCCAGCAGTTTCGAAGTTGGCACAGGGGACACTGAACCTTTCTTT. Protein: CASSFEVGTGDTEPFF.

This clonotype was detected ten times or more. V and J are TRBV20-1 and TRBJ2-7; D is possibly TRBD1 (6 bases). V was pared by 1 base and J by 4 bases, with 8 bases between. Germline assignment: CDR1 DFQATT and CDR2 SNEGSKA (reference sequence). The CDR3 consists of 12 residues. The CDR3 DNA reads TGCAGTGCTAGAGGGACAGCGTACGAGCAGTACTTC. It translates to CSARGTAYEQYF.

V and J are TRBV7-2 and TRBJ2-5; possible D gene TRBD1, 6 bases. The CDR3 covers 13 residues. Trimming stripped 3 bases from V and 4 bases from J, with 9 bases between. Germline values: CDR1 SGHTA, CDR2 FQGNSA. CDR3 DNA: TGTGCCAGCAGCTTCAGGGGCGGAGAGACCCAGTACTTC. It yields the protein CASSFRGGETQYF.

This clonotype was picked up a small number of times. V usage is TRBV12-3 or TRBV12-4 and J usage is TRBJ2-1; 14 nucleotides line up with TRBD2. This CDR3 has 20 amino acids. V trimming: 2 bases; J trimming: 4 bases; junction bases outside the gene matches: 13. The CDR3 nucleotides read TGTGCCAGCAGTTTAACTAAGAACAGAAGACTAGCGGGGGGGTACAATGAGCAGTTCTTC. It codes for CASSLTKNRRLAGGYNEQFF.

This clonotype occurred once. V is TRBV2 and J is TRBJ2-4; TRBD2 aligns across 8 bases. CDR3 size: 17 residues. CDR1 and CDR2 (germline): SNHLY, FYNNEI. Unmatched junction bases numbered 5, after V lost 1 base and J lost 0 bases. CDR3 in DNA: TGTGCCAGCAGTGAAGGAGGGCGGGAGGAAGCCAAAAACATTCAGTACTTC. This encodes CASSEGGREEAKNIQYF.

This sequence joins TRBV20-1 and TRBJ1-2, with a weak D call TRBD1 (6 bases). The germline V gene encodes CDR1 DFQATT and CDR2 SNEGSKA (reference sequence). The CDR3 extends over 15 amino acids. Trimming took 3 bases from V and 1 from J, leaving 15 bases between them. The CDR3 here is CSASSQGWVNYGYTF. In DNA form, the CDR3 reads TGCAGTGCTAGCTCACAGGGTTGGGTTAACTATGGCTACACCTTC.

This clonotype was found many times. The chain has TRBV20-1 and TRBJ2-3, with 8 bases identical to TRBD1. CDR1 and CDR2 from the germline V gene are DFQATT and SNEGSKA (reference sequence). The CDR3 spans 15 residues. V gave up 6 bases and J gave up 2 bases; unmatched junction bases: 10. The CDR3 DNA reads TGCAGTGCCGCCTCTAGGACAGGGCTCACAGATACGCAGTATTTT. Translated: CSAASRTGLTDTQYF.

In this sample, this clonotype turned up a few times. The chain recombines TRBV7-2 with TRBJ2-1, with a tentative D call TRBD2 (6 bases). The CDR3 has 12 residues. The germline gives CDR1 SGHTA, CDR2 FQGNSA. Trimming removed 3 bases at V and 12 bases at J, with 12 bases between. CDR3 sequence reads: CASSFGGGVQFF. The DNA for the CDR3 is TGTGCCAGCAGCTTCGGGGGTGGGGTGCAGTTCTTC. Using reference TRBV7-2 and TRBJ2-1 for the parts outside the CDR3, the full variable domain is GAGVSQSPSNKVTEKGKDVELRCDPISGHTALYWYRQSLGQGLEFLIYFQGNSAPDKSGLPSDRFSAERTGGSVSTLTIQRTQQEDSAVYLCASSFGGGVQFFGPGTRLTVL.

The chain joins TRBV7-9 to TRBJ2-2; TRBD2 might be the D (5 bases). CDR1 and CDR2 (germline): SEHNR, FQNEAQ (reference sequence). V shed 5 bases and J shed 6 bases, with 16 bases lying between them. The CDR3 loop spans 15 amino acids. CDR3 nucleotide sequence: TGTGCCAGCAGCCACGGGGTAATTCAACCCGGGGAGCTGTTTTTT. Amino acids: CASSHGVIQPGELFF.

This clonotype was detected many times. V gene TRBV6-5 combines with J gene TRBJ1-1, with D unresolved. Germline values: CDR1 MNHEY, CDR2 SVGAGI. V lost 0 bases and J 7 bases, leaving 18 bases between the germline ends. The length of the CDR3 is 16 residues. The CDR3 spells CASSYSENLLRGEAFF. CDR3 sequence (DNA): TGTGCCAGCAGTTACTCGGAAAACCTTTTGAGAGGTGAAGCTTTCTTT.

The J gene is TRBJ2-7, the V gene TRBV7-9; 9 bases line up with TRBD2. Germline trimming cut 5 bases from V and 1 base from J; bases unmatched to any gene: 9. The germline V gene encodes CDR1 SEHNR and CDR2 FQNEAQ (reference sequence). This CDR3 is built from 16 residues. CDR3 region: CASSRRLAGVSYEQYF. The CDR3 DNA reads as TGTGCCAGCAGCCGGCGGTTAGCGGGGGTTTCCTACGAGCAGTACTTC.

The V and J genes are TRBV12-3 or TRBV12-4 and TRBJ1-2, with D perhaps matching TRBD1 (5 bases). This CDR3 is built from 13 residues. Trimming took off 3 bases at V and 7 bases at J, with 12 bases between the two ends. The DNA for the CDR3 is TGTGCCAGCAGTTTGCTACAGGCCTTTGGCTACACCTTC. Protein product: CASSLLQAFGYTF.

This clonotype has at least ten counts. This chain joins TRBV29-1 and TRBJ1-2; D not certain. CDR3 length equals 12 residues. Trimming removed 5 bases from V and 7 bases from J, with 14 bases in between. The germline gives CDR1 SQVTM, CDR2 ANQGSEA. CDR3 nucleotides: TGCAGCGTTCTCGGGCCCCGGGGTGGCTACACCTTC. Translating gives CSVLGPRGGYTF.

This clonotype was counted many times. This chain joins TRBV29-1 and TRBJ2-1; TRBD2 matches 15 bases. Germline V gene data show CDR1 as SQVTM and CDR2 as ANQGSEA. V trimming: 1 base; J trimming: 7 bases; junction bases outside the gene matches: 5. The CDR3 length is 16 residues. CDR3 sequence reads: CSVEGGTSGRKNEQFF. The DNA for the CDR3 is TGCAGCGTTGAAGGAGGGACTAGCGGGAGGAAGAATGAGCAGTTCTTC.

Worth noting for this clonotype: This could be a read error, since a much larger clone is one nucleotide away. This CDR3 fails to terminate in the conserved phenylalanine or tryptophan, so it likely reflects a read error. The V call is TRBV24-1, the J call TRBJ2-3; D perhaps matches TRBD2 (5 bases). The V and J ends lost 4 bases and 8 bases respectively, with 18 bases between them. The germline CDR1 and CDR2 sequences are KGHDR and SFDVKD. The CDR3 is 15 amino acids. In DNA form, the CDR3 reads TGTGCCACCAGTGAAACCGACGCGGTGGGAGTTACGCAGTATTCT. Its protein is CATSETDAVGVTQYS.

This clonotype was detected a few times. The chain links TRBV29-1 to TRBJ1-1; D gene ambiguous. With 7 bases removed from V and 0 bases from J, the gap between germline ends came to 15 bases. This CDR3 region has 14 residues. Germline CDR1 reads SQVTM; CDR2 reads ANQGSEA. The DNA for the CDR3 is TGCAGCGCCCCCTTGGGCGGTCTGAACACTGAAGCTTTCTTT. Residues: CSAPLGGLNTEAFF.

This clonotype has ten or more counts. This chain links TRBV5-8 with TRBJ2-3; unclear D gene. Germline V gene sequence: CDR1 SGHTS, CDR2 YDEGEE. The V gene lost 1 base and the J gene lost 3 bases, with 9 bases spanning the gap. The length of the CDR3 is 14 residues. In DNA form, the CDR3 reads TGTGCCAGCAGCTTGAGTATGGGAACAGATACGCAGTATTTT. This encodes CASSLSMGTDTQYF. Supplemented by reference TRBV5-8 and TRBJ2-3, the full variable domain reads EAGVTQSPTHLIKTRGQQATLRCSPISGHTSVYWYQQALGLGLQFLLWYDEGEERNRGNFPPRFSGRQFPNYSSELNVNALELEDSALYLCASSLSMGTDTQYFGPGTRLTVL.

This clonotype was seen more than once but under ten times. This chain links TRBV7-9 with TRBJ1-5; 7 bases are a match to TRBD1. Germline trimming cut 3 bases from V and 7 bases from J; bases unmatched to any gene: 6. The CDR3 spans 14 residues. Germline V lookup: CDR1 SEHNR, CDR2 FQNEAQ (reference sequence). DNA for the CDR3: TGTGCCAGCAGCTTCGGGACAGAACCACAGCCCCAGCATTTT. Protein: CASSFGTEPQPQHF.

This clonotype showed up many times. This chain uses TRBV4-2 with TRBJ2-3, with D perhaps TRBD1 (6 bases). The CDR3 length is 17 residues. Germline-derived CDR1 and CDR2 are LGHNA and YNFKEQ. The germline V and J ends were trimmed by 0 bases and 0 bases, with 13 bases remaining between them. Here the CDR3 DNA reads TGTGCCAGCAGCCAAGAGGGCAGACAGGCCAGCACAGATACGCAGTATTTT. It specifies CASSQEGRQASTDTQYF.

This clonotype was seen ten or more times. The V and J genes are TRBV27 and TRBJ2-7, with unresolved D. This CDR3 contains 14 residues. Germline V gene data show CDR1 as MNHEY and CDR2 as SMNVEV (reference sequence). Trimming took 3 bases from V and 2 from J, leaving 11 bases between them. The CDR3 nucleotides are TGTGCCAGCAGTTTGGTGGCTGGCCCCTACGAGCAGTACTTC. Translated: CASSLVAGPYEQYF.

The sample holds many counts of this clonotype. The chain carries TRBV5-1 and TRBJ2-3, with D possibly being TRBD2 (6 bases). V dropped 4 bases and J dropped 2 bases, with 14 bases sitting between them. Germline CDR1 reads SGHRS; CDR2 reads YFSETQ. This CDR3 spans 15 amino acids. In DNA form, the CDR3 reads TGCGCCAGCAGCCGGGACTCTACCTACACAGATACGCAGTATTTT. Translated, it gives CASSRDSTYTDTQYF.